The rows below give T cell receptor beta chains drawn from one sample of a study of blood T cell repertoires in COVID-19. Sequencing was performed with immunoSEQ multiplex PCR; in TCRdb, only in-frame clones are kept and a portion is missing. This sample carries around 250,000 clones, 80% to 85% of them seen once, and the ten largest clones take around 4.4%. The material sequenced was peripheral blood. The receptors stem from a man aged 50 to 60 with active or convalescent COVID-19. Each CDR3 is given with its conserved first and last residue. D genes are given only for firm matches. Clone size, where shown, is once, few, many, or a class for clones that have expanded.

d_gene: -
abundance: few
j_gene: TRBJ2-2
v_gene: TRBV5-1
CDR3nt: TGCGCCAGCAGCTTGGGTGGAGATAACACCGGGGAGCTGTTTTTT
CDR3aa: CASSLGGDNTGELFF

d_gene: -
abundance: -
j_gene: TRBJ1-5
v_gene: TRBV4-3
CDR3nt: TGCGCCAGCAGCCAATCCACGACAGGCAATCAGCCCCAGCATTTT
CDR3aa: CASSQSTTGNQPQHF

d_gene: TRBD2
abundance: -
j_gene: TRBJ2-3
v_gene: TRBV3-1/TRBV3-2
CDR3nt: TGTGCCAGCAGCCAGAATATGGGGGGGGTCACAGATACGCAGTATTTT
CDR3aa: CASSQNMGGVTDTQYF

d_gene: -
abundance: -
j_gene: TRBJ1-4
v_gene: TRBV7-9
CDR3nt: TGTGCCAGCAGCCGGGTCGATGAAAAACTGTTTTTT
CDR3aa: CASSRVDEKLFF

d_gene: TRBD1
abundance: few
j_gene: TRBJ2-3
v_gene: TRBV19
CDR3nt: TGTGCCAGTAGTGGGGACAGATCTGGCACAGATACGCAGTATTTT
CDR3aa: CASSGDRSGTDTQYF

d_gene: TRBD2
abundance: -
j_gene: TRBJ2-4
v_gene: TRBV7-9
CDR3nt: TGTGCCAGCAGCTTAGCTAGCGGGGGCCAGCTAGCCAAAAACATTCAGTACTTC
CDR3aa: CASSLASGGQLAKNIQYF

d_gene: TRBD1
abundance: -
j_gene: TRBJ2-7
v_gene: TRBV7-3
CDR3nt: TGTGCCAGCAGCCGCGGACAGGGTCGCGAGCAGTACTTC
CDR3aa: CASSRGQGREQYF

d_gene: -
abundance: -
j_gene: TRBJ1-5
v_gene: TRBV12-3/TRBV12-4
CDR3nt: TGTGCCAGCAGAATAGGGGATCAGCCCCAGCATTTT
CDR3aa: CASRIGDQPQHF

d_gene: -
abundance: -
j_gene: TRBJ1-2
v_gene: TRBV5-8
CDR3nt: TGTGCCAGCAGCTTGTGGGGGAGCGGGTACTATGGCTACACCTTC
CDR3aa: CASSLWGSGYYGYTF

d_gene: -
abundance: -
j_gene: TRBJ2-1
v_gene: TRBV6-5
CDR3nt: TGTGCCAGCAGTTACTCACCACGGGGGAATGAGCAGTTCTTC
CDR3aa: CASSYSPRGNEQFF

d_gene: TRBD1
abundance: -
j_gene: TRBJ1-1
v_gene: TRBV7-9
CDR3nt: TGTGCCAGCAGCTACGAGAGGGGGCGGACTGAAGCTTTCTTT
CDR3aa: CASSYERGRTEAFF

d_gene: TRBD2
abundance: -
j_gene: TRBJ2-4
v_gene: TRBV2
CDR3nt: TGTGCCAGCAGTCCGGGACTAGCGGGGGCTCTAGCCAAAAACATTCAGTACTTC
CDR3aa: CASSPGLAGALAKNIQYF

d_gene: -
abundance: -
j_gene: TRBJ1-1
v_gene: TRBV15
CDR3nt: TGTGCCACCAGCACCCGGGAGTTGAACACTGAAGCTTTCTTT
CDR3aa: CATSTRELNTEAFF

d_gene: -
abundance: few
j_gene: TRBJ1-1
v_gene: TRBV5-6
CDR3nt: TGTGCCAGCAGCTTGTATCAGTCAACGAACACTGAAGCTTTCTTT
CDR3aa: CASSLYQSTNTEAFF

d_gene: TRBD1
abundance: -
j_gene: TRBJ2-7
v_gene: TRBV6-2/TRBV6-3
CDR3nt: TGTGCCAGCAGTTATGGGCAGGGGGCCAACGAGCAGTACTTC
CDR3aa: CASSYGQGANEQYF

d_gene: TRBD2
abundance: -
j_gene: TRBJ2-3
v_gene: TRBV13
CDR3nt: TGTGCCAGCAGCTTTACTAGCGGGGGAGTCACAGATACGCAGTATTTT
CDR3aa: CASSFTSGGVTDTQYF

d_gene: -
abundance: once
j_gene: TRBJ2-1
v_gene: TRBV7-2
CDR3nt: TGTGCCAGCAGCTTAACGGGGAGCTCCTACAATGAGCAGTTCTTC
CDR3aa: CASSLTGSSYNEQFF

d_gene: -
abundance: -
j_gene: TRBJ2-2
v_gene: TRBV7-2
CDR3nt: TGTGCCAGCACCGCCCCCAGGGTAACCACCGGGGAGCTGTTTTTT
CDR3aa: CASTAPRVTTGELFF

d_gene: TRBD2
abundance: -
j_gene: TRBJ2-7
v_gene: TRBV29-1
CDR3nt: TGCAGCGTTGAAGAGGCTAGCGGGGCCTACGAGCAGTACTTC
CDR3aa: CSVEEASGAYEQYF

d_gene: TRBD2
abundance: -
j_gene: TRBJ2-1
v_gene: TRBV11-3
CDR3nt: TGTGCCAGCAGCCCCGGGACTAGTCTGCTCTCCTACAATGAGCAGTTCTTC
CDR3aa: CASSPGTSLLSYNEQFF

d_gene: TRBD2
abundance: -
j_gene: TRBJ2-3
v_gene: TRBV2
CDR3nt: TGTGCCAGCAGGGCCATTGGGCGGGGGGAAGGGGATACGCAGTATTTT
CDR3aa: CASRAIGRGEGDTQYF

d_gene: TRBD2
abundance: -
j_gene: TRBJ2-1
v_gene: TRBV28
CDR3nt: TGTGCCAGCAGCCGGACTAGCGGGGGGTGGTACAATGAGCAGTTCTTC
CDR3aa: CASSRTSGGWYNEQFF

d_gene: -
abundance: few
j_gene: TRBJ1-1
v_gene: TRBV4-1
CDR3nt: TGCGCCAGCAGCCAAGACTTGAACACTGAAGCTTTCTTT
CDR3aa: CASSQDLNTEAFF

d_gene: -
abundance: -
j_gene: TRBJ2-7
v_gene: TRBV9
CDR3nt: TGTGCCAGCAGCGCTGGGGCAGACACCTCTACCTACGAGCAGTACTTC
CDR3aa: CASSAGADTSTYEQYF

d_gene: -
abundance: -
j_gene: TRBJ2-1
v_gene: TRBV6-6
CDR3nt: TGTGCCAGCAGTTACTCGGGAGTGAGTGAGCAGTTCTTC
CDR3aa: CASSYSGVSEQFF

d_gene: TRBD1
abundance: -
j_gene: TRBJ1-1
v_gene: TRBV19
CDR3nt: TGTGCCAGTCGACCGGGACAGGACCACACTGAAGCTTTCTTT
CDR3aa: CASRPGQDHTEAFF

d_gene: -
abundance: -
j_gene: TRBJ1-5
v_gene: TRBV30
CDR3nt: TGTGCCTGGAACGTGAGGGGAGGGGATCAGCCCCAGCATTTT
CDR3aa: CAWNVRGGDQPQHF

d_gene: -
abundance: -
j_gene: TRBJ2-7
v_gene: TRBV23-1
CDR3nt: TGCGCCAGCAGTCCCTACAGGGTAGCCCACGAGCAGTACTTC
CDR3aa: CASSPYRVAHEQYF

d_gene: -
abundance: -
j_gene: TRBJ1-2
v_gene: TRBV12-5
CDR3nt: TGTGCTAGTGGTTGGGCTCCCGCCACCCTTAACTATGGCTACACCTTC
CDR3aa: CASGWAPATLNYGYTF

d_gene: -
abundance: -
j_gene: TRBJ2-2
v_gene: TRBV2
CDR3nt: TGTGCCAGCACCCGAGAAGCGGGACAGAACACCGGGGAGCTGTTTTTT
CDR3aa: CASTREAGQNTGELFF

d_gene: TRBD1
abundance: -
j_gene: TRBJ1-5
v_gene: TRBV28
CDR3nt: TGTGCCAGCAGTTCAGGGGGCATCGGCAATCAGCCCCAGCATTTT
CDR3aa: CASSSGGIGNQPQHF

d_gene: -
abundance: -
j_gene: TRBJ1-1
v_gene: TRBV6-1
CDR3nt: TGTGCCAGCAGTGAAACAGGGAACACTGAAGCTTTCTTT
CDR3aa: CASSETGNTEAFF

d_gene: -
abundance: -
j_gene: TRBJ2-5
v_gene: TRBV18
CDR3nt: TGTGCCAGCTCGCAGGGGTCGTGGGAGACCCAGTACTTC
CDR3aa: CASSQGSWETQYF

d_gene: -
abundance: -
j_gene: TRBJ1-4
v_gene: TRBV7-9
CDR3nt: TGTGCCAGCAGCTCGAACGCCGGTCCTCTTTTTTTT
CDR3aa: CASSSNAGPLFF

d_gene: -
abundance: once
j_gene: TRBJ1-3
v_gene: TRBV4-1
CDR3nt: TGCGCCAGCAGCCAAGATGGCGTCGGACAGTACTCTGGAAACACCATATATTTT
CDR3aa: CASSQDGVGQYSGNTIYF

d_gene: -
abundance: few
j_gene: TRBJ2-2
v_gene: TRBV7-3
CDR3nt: TGTGCCAGCAGCTTAACGAGTCAGGGTATCACCGGGGAGCTGTTTTTT
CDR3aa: CASSLTSQGITGELFF

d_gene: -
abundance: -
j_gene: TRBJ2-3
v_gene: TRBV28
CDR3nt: TGTGCGAGCCGGGGAACAGATACGCAGTATTTT
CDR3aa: CASRGTDTQYF

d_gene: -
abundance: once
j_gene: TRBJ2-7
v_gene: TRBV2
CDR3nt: TGTGCCAGCAGTGAGAGGGCGTACGAGCAGTACTTC
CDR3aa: CASSERAYEQYF

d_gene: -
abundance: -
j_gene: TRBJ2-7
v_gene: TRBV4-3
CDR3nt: TGCGCCAGCAGCCAAGAGCGGTTCTTCTCCTACGAGCAGTACTTC
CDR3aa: CASSQERFFSYEQYF

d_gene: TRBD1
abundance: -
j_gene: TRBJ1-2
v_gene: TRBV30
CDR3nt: TGTGCCTGGAGTGTACAGGGGGCGGTCGGCTACACCTTC
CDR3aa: CAWSVQGAVGYTF

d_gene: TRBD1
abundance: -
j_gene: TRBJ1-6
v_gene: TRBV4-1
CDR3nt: TGCGCCAGCAGCTACCTGGGGACAGGGGATTCACCCCTCCACTTT
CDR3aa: CASSYLGTGDSPLHF

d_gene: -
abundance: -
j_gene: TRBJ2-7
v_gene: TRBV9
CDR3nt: TGTGCCAGCAGCGTAGCCGGGGCCTACGAGCAGTACTTC
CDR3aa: CASSVAGAYEQYF

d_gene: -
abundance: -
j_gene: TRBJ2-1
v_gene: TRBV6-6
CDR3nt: TGTGCCAGCAGTTACTCGAGGCTGAGCGATGAGCAGTTCTTC
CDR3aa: CASSYSRLSDEQFF

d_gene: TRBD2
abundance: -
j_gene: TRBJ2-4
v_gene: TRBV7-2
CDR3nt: TGTGCCAGCAGCTTAGACACCGGGACCTGGGGAGGGAACATTCAGTACTTC
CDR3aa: CASSLDTGTWGGNIQYF

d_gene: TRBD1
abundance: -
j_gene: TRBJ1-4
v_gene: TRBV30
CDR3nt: TGTGCCTGGAGTGTAGTTAGACAGGGGAGCGAAAAACTGTTTTTT
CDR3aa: CAWSVVRQGSEKLFF

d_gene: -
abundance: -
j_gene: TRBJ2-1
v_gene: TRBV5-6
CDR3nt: TGTGCCAGCAGCTTGGGCTCAGGGTTACGTGAGCAGTTCTTC
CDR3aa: CASSLGSGLREQFF

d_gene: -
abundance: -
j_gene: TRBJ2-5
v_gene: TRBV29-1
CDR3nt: TGCAGCGTTCGATTGCCAGGGGCTGCTGAGACCCAGTACTTC
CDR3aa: CSVRLPGAAETQYF

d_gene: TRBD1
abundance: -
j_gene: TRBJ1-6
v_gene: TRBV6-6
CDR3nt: TGTGCCAGCAGTTCGGGACAGAATTCACCCCTCCACTTT
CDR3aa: CASSSGQNSPLHF

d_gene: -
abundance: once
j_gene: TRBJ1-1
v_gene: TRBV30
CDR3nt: TGTGCCTGGAGTCCGCGGGACGGGACTGAAGCTTTCTTT
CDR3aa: CAWSPRDGTEAFF

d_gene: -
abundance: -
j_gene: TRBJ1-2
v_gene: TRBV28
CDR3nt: TGTGCCAGCAGTGAAGGGGGGGAAAACTATGGCTACACCTTC
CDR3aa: CASSEGGENYGYTF

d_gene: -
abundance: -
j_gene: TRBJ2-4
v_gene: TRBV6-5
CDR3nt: TGTGCCAGCAGGTCGGTACGGGACATTCAGTACTTC
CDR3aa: CASRSVRDIQYF

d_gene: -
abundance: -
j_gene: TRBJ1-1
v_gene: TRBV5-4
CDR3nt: TGTGCCAGCAGCTTGGGAGGGTCTGAGAACACTGAAGCTTTCTTT
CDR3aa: CASSLGGSENTEAFF

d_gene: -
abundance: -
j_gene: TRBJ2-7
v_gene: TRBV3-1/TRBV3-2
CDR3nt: TGTGCCAGCAGCCAAGGTAGACTCCTAGGCTACGAGCAGTACTTC
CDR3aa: CASSQGRLLGYEQYF

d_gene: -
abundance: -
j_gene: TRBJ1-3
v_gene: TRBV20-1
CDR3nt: TGCAGTGCTAGGATCCAGGACACCATATATTTT
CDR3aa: CSARIQDTIYF

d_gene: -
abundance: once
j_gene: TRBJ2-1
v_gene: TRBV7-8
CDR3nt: TGTGCCAGCAGCCCCGCGGGGTACTACAATGAGCAGTTCTTC
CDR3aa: CASSPAGYYNEQFF

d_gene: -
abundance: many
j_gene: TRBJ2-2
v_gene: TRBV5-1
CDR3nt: TGCGCCAGCAGCTTGGCCGGGACACAGAACACCGGGGAGCTGTTTTTT
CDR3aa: CASSLAGTQNTGELFF

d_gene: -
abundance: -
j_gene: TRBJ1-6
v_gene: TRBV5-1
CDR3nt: TGCGCCAGCAGCTTGGAGTGGGGCAGTTATAATTCACCCCTCCACTTT
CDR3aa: CASSLEWGSYNSPLHF

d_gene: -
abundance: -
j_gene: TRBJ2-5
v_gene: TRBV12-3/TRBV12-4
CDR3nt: TGTGCCAGCAGTACCCAGTTGTGGGAGACCCAGTACTTC
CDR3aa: CASSTQLWETQYF

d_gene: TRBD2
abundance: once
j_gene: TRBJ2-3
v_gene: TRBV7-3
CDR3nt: TGTGCCAGCAGCGTTAGCGGGGGAAGCACAGATACGCAGTATTTT
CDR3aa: CASSVSGGSTDTQYF

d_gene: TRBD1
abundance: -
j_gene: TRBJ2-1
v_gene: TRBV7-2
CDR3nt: TGTGCCAGCAGCTCGCTACAGGGGAATGAGCAGTTCTTC
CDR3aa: CASSSLQGNEQFF